This is a list of T cell receptor beta chains from one sample in a study of blood T cell repertoires in COVID-19. The repertoire was sequenced with immunoSEQ multiplex PCR; TCRdb's copy has only in-frame clones and lacks some. Of fewer than 250,000 clones listed, roughly four fifths are singletons. The sequencing sample was made of peripheral blood. Receptor source: a woman aged 80 or over with acute or convalescent COVID-19. The CDR3 runs from the conserved cysteine through the conserved F or W. D genes are given only for firm matches. Clone size is stated in some rows and not others, as once, few, many or a class when expanded.

D gene	V gene	clone size	J gene	CDR3 DNA	CDR3 protein
TRBD1	TRBV15	NA	TRBJ1-3	TGTGCCACCAGTCAGGGGGCGGTCGGAAACACCATATATTTT	CATSQGAVGNTIYF
TRBD1	TRBV7-2	NA	TRBJ2-5	TGTGCCAGCAGCTCCCTAGGACAGGTCCAAGAGACCCAGTACTTC	CASSSLGQVQETQYF
TRBD2	TRBV5-1	NA	TRBJ2-1	TGCGCCAGCACCCCAACCCTGCGGGGGGCAGGGAATGAGCAGTTCTTC	CASTPTLRGAGNEQFF
NA	TRBV11-3	NA	TRBJ1-3	TGTGCCAGCAGCTTAGATTCGGGGTCTGGAAACACCATATATTTT	CASSLDSGSGNTIYF
NA	TRBV7-2	NA	TRBJ1-1	TGTGCCAGCAGCTTATTCCAGATGGCCACTGAAGCTTTCTTT	CASSLFQMATEAFF
NA	TRBV18	NA	TRBJ1-1	TGTGCCAGCTCATGGAACAGAGACACTGAAGCTTTCTTT	CASSWNRDTEAFF
TRBD1	TRBV19	NA	TRBJ1-2	TGTGCCAGTAGTTCCTCGGACAGGGGGCGCGACTATGGCTACACCTTC	CASSSSDRGRDYGYTF
NA	TRBV19	NA	TRBJ2-1	TGTGCCAGTAGTATAGGACAGGCCCCCTACAATGAGCAGTTCTTC	CASSIGQAPYNEQFF
NA	TRBV7-9	once	TRBJ2-2	TGTGCCAGCAGCTTTGGGCCGGTCACCGGGGAGCTGTTTTTT	CASSFGPVTGELFF
TRBD2	TRBV4-2	NA	TRBJ2-3	TGTGCCAGCAGCCAAGCCGTTAGAGCGGGGGCGAAGGTGGATACGCAGTATTTT	CASSQAVRAGAKVDTQYF
NA	TRBV6-4	NA	TRBJ1-2	TGTGCCAGCAGTGACTCAGGGGGTGGTGAAGGCTACACCTTC	CASSDSGGGEGYTF
NA	TRBV10-3	NA	TRBJ1-2	TGTGCCTCGGGAGCGGGAGGAAACTATGGCTACACCTTC	CASGAGGNYGYTF
TRBD2	TRBV5-1	NA	TRBJ2-2	TGCGCCAGCAGCTCAGAGCGGGAAGCGAACACCGGGGAGCTGTTTTTT	CASSSEREANTGELFF